The rows below give T cell receptor beta chains drawn from one sample of a study of glioma-infiltrating T cells after dendritic cell vaccination. The data were produced by immunoSEQ multiplex PCR, yet TCRdb's version contains in-frame clones alone and is incomplete. This sample has about 50,000 clones, with more than 70% found just once. Sequences were derived from blood, sampled after dendritic cell vaccination. The receptors originated from a human donor with glioblastoma. CDR3s include the opening cysteine and the closing phenylalanine or tryptophan. The order of the fields is J gene, D gene, V gene, clone size, CDR3 protein, CDR3 DNA. A D gene is named only where the DNA matches it firmly. Clone size appears in some rows only: once, few, many, or a class for an expanded clone.

>TRBJ2-2|-|TRBV2|-
CASSGGQVNTGELFF
TGTGCCAGCAGTGGGGGGCAGGTGAACACCGGGGAGCTGTTTTTT
>TRBJ2-3|TRBD2|TRBV18|-
CASSPFSGGRSTDTQYF
TGTGCCAGCTCACCATTTAGCGGGGGGAGAAGCACAGATACGCAGTATTTT
>TRBJ2-3|TRBD1|TRBV5-1|once
CASSKQTGRTDTQYF
TGCGCCAGCAGCAAACAGACAGGGCGCACAGATACGCAGTATTTT
>TRBJ1-2|-|TRBV2|-
CASGAVLWGYGYTF
TGTGCCAGCGGGGCCGTCCTCTGGGGCTATGGCTACACCTTC
>TRBJ1-5|TRBD1|TRBV19|-
CASSMGRGIRNQPQHF
TGTGCCAGTAGTATGGGCAGGGGGATACGCAATCAGCCCCAGCATTTT
>TRBJ1-1|TRBD1|TRBV7-9|-
CASSFSRQGSTEAFF
TGTGCCAGCAGCTTTTCGCGACAGGGATCTACTGAAGCTTTCTTT
>TRBJ1-1|TRBD1|TRBV7-9|-
CASSIGTGGTEAFF
TGTGCCAGCAGTATAGGGACAGGGGGCACTGAAGCTTTCTTT
>TRBJ1-5|TRBD1|TRBV12-5|-
CASALGTGMDQPQHF
TGTGCTAGTGCCCTAGGGACAGGGATGGATCAGCCCCAGCATTTT
>TRBJ1-1|-|TRBV5-1|-
CASTILGSSTEAFF
TGCGCCAGCACCATACTCGGTTCGAGCACTGAAGCTTTCTTT
>TRBJ1-1|TRBD1|TRBV7-2|few
CASQGVRNTEAFF
TGTGCCAGCCAGGGGGTTAGAAACACTGAAGCTTTCTTT
>TRBJ1-4|TRBD1|TRBV28|-
CASSPLGTEGEKLFF
TGTGCCAGCAGTCCCCTTGGGACAGAGGGAGAAAAACTGTTTTTT
>TRBJ2-7|-|TRBV6-5|-
CASSTGPWGEQYF
TGTGCCAGCAGTACAGGACCTTGGGGCGAGCAGTACTTC
>TRBJ2-5|TRBD1|TRBV4-3|few
CASSQDRDRQETQYF
TGCGCCAGCAGCCAAGACCGGGACAGGCAAGAGACCCAGTACTTC
>TRBJ2-7|TRBD2|TRBV27|-
CATRTSGIYEQYF
TGTGCCACCAGGACTAGCGGTATCTACGAGCAGTACTTC
>TRBJ1-5|-|TRBV15|once
CATSRDLGALSNQPQHF
TGTGCCACCAGCAGAGATTTGGGGGCATTGAGCAATCAGCCCCAGCATTTT
>TRBJ2-1|-|TRBV7-3|-
CASSLTGQSYNEQFF
TGTGCCAGCAGCTTAACGGGGCAGTCCTACAATGAGCAGTTCTTC
>TRBJ2-1|-|TRBV7-6|-
CASSPGWRGSSYNEQFF
TGTGCCAGCAGTCCAGGGTGGAGAGGATCTTCCTACAATGAGCAGTTCTTC
>TRBJ1-1|-|TRBV19|-
CASIATGANTEAFF
TGTGCCAGCATCGCCACTGGGGCCAACACTGAAGCTTTCTTT
>TRBJ1-6|TRBD1|TRBV11-2|-
CASSYTGQGFSPLHF
TGTGCCAGCAGTTACACGGGACAGGGCTTCTCACCCCTCCACTTT
>TRBJ1-1|TRBD1|TRBV19|-
CASNPTGEGTEAFF
TGTGCCAGTAACCCGACAGGGGAGGGTACTGAAGCTTTCTTT